The 16 T cell receptor beta chains given below trace back to one sample, sequenced in a study of T cell responses to AZD1222 COVID-19 vaccine. Produced via immunoSEQ multiplex PCR; TCRdb's table is partial and in-frame only. The sample yields 150,000 to 200,000 clones, 88% seen once. Source: peripheral blood, taken on day 0 of AZD1222 vaccination. These receptors were collected from an adult in good health.

The rearrangement links TRBV7-2 to TRBJ2-3, with a tentative D call TRBD2 (6 bases). Per the germline V gene, CDR1 is SGHTA and CDR2 is FQGNSA. Trimming took 5 bases from V and 6 from J, leaving 21 bases between them. This CDR3 has 16 amino acids. CDR3 in amino acids: CASSPGTGVNLDTQYF. The CDR3 DNA reads TGTGCCAGCAGCCCTGGGACTGGGGTAAATTTGGATACGCAGTATTTT. Based on the CDR3 plus reference TRBV7-2 and TRBJ2-3, the full variable domain is GAGVSQSPSNKVTEKGKDVELRCDPISGHTALYWYRQSLGQGLEFLIYFQGNSAPDKSGLPSDRFSAERTGGSVSTLTIQRTQQEDSAVYLCASSPGTGVNLDTQYFGPGTRLTVL.

The V and J genes are TRBV5-5 and TRBJ2-7; D not certain. Trimming took 6 bases from V and 7 from J, leaving 14 bases between them. This CDR3 spans 12 amino acids. Germline CDR1 is SGHKS and CDR2 is YYEKEE (reference sequence). CDR3: CASNRPAGEQYF. CDR3 coding DNA: TGTGCCAGCAACCGACCGGCTGGAGAGCAGTACTTC.

V and J are TRBV18 and TRBJ2-7; TRBD1 matches 9 bases. Per germline, CDR1 KGHSH and CDR2 LQKENI. The CDR3 spans 15 residues. Germline trimming cut 2 bases from V and 5 bases from J; bases unmatched to any gene: 7. CDR3 in amino acids: CASSPRPDRGNEQYF. In DNA form, the CDR3 reads TGTGCCAGCTCACCAAGACCGGACAGGGGAAACGAGCAGTACTTC.

The genes are TRBV28 and TRBJ1-2; 8 bases line up with TRBD1. J gave up 2 bases and V 9 bases, and 11 bases lay outside the gene matches. The CDR3 has 15 amino acids. Germline lookup yields CDR1 MDHEN and CDR2 SYDVKM. This CDR3 is CASLRRTGLNYGYTF. In DNA, the CDR3 is TGTGCCAGTCTGAGACGGACAGGGCTAAACTATGGCTACACCTTC.

J is TRBJ2-2 and V is TRBV7-2; weak D call: TRBD1 (6 bases). This CDR3 comprises 13 residues. V shed 5 bases and J shed 7 bases, with 11 bases lying between them. CDR1 is SGHTA and CDR2 is FQGNSA in the germline V gene. CDR3 protein: CASSNRVDGELFF. The CDR3 region has the DNA TGTGCCAGCAGCAACAGGGTTGACGGGGAGCTGTTTTTT.

This clone was picked up a small number of times. In nucleotides, the CDR3 is TGTGCCAGCAGTTTATTTAGCAATCAGCCCCAGCATTTT. Translated, it gives CASSLFSNQPQHF. J is TRBJ1-5 and V is TRBV27; D is unresolved. V was shortened by 1 base and J by 0 bases, with 1 base between the two germline ends. Germline V gene data show CDR1 as MNHEY and CDR2 as SMNVEV (reference sequence). The CDR3 totals 13 residues.

This chain uses TRBV6-1 with TRBJ2-2; D tentatively reads TRBD1 or TRBD2 (5 bases each). V lost 3 bases to trimming and J lost 0 bases, with 11 bases between them. CDR1 MNHNS and CDR2 SASEGT come from the germline V gene. This CDR3 is 16 amino acids long. CDR3 residues: CASSEFGTANTGELFF. The CDR3 coding sequence is TGTGCCAGCAGTGAGTTCGGGACGGCGAACACCGGGGAGCTGTTTTTT.

Of note for this clone: The sample contains more than one DNA sequence encoding this CDR3. In nucleotides, the CDR3 is TGTGCCATCAGTGCAGGCACCAATCAGCCCCAGCATTTT. It translates to CAISAGTNQPQHF. The gene calls are TRBV10-3 and TRBJ1-5; no definite D call. The V gene lost 4 bases and the J gene lost 3 bases, with 7 bases spanning the gap. This CDR3 has 13 amino acids. CDR1 and CDR2 from the germline V gene are ENHRY and SYGVKD.

The chain joins TRBV7-9 to TRBJ1-2; D not certain. V was pared by 1 base and J by 5 bases, with 8 bases between. The CDR3 contains 13 residues. Germline V gene lookup returns CDR1 SEHNR and CDR2 FQNEAQ (reference sequence). Written as DNA, the CDR3 is TGTGCCAGCAGCTTAGGTACAGAGTATGGCTACACCTTC. Translation gives CASSLGTEYGYTF.

The chain has TRBV5-4 and TRBJ1-2; perhaps TRBD1 as D (5 bases). This CDR3 has 14 residues. V was trimmed by 4 bases and J by 3 bases, leaving 13 bases between them. Per germline, CDR1 SGHNT and CDR2 YYREEE (reference sequence). The CDR3 DNA reads TGTGCCAGCAGCCAGGGTGCGAGTGACTATGGCTACACCTTC. Its translation: CASSQGASDYGYTF. Full variable domain (rest looked up from reference TRBV5-4 and TRBJ1-2): ETGVTQSPTHLIKTRGQQVTLRCSSQSGHNTVSWYQQALGQGPQFIFQYYREEENGRGNFPPRFSGLQFPNYSSELNVNALELDDSALYLCASSQGASDYGYTFGSGTRLTVV.

The genes are TRBV12-3 or TRBV12-4 and TRBJ1-5; D gene unclear. The CDR3 extends over 12 amino acids. Deletions cut 6 bases from V and 7 bases from J, with 10 bases between. The chain's CDR3 is CASSRRTQPQHF. CDR3 sequence (DNA): TGTGCCAGCAGCCGACGCACGCAGCCCCAGCATTTT.

The chain uses TRBV5-1 and TRBJ2-3, with TRBD1 matching 10 bases. The CDR3 sequence is 18 residues long. CDR1 SGHRS and CDR2 YFSETQ come from the germline V gene. The junction had 18 bases not matched to a gene; V was cut back by 6 bases and J by 5 bases. Here the CDR3 reads CASTNLPGTGEYLDTQYF. In DNA, the CDR3 is TGCGCCAGCACCAACCTTCCTGGGACAGGGGAGTATTTAGATACGCAGTATTTT.

The chain uses TRBV6-2 or TRBV6-3 and TRBJ2-2; D possibly corresponds to TRBD1 (7 bases). Per the germline V gene, CDR1 is MNHEY and CDR2 is SVGEGT. Trimming took off 6 bases at V and 3 bases at J, with 14 bases between the two ends. The length of the CDR3 is 15 residues. This chain's CDR3 is CASSRGDRYTGELFF. For the CDR3, the DNA is TGTGCCAGCAGCCGCGGGGACAGATACACCGGGGAGCTGTTTTTT.

The chain links TRBV9 to TRBJ2-7; 12 nucleotides line up with TRBD2. The J segment lost 5 bases and the V segment lost 4 bases, leaving 10 bases of the junction unmatched. Germline CDR1 is SGDLS and CDR2 is YYNGEE. This CDR3 region has 16 residues. As DNA, the CDR3 is TGTGCCAGCAGCAGACTAGCGGGAGTGAAGGGGGACGAGCAGTACTTC. Translating gives CASSRLAGVKGDEQYF.

This rearrangement joins TRBV19 to TRBJ2-2; D call uncertain. The CDR3 is made up of 11 amino acids. Looked up from germline, CDR1 is LNHDA and CDR2 is SQIVND (reference sequence). V dropped 6 bases and J dropped 6 bases, with 5 bases sitting between them. The CDR3 DNA sequence: TGTGCCAGTAGCAAATCCGGGGAGCTGTTTTTT. This codes for CASSKSGELFF.

The chain combines TRBV7-9 with TRBJ1-5; 9 nucleotides align to TRBD1. CDR3 length equals 15 residues. The V gene end was trimmed by 5 bases and the J gene end by 5 bases; junction bases not matched to a gene: 7. From germline, CDR1 is SEHNR and CDR2 FQNEAQ (reference sequence). CDR3 in DNA: TGTGCCAGCAGCCCGGGACAGGGACCCTATCAGCCCCAGCATTTT. This gives the protein CASSPGQGPYQPQHF.